The 19 T cell receptor beta chains in this list originate from one sample, sequenced in a study of T cell changes during pregnancy in multiple sclerosis. Profiling relied on immunoSEQ multiplex PCR, and the TCRdb table lists in-frame clones only, not all of them. The sample lists around 57,000 clones, approximately 92% seen once, with 0.25% in the top ten. This specimen consisted of CD4+ T cells from peripheral blood mononuclear cells, obtained in the third trimester of pregnancy. The receptor set was obtained from a female donor with multiple sclerosis, enrolled in a pregnancy study.

V usage is TRBV5-5 and J usage is TRBJ1-5; TRBD1 agrees at 9 bases. The trim removed 0 bases at V and 6 bases at J, leaving 7 bases unmatched. CDR1 SGHKS and CDR2 YYEKEE come from the germline V gene (reference sequence). The CDR3 runs 16 residues. Here the CDR3 reads CASSLEGTGTSQPQHF. CDR3 nucleotides: TGTGCCAGCAGCTTGGAAGGGACAGGGACAAGTCAGCCCCAGCATTTT.

This chain joins TRBV9 and TRBJ2-1, with TRBD1 as a possible D gene (6 bases). Trimming pared 4 bases from V and 7 bases from J, leaving 6 bases between. This CDR3 is built from 11 residues. Germline V gene sequence: CDR1 SGDLS, CDR2 YYNGEE. Written as DNA, the CDR3 is TGTGCCAGCAGCAGGGGGAATGAGCAGTTCTTC. The encoded protein is CASSRGNEQFF. Full variable domain (remainder filled in from reference TRBV9 and TRBJ2-1): DSGVTQTPKHLITATGQRVTLRCSPRSGDLSVYWYQQSLDQGLQFLIQYYNGEERAKGNILERFSAQQFPDLHSELNLSSLELGDSALYFCASSRGNEQFFGPGTRLTVL.

The chain employs TRBV7-8 and TRBJ2-1; possibly TRBD2 for D (6 bases). Germline V gene sequence: CDR1 SGHVS, CDR2 FQNEAQ. This CDR3 has 17 amino acids. Trimming shortened V by 1 base and J by 1 base, and 14 bases separated the two germline ends. The CDR3 reads CASSLEGAGRSYNEQFF. In nucleotides, the CDR3 is TGTGCCAGCAGCTTAGAAGGTGCGGGAAGGTCCTACAATGAGCAGTTCTTC.

V usage is TRBV18 and J usage is TRBJ2-7; 9 bases are shared with TRBD2. V was pared by 3 bases and J by 3 bases, with 6 bases of the junction left unmatched. This CDR3 comprises 15 residues. The germline CDR1 and CDR2 sequences are KGHSH and LQKENI. The CDR3 loop is CASSPRASGDYEQYF. DNA of the CDR3: TGTGCCAGCTCACCGAGGGCTAGCGGGGACTACGAGCAGTACTTC. The full variable domain, in which reference TRBV18 and TRBJ2-7 provide the parts outside the CDR3, is NAGVMQNPRHLVRRRGQEARLRCSPMKGHSHVYWYRQLPEEGLKFMVYLQKENIIDESGMPKERFSAEFPKEGPSILRIQQVVRGDSAAYFCASSPRASGDYEQYFGPGTRLTVT.

The chain uses TRBV10-3 and TRBJ2-7, with a tentative D call TRBD2 (5 bases). V shed 3 bases and J shed 7 bases, with 16 bases lying between them. This CDR3 region has 14 residues. The germline CDR1 and CDR2 sequences are ENHRY and SYGVKD. The CDR3 DNA sequence: TGTGCCATCAGTGATGTATTCCTTGGCGGGGAGCAGTACTTC. Amino acids: CAISDVFLGGEQYF.

This clone was picked up a small number of times. V gene TRBV29-1 combines with J gene TRBJ1-1, with D uncertain. CDR1 is SQVTM and CDR2 is ANQGSEA in the germline V gene. Trimming left V 2 bases short and J 0 bases short, with 10 bases between. The CDR3 has 14 residues. CDR3 sequence (DNA): TGCAGCGTTGAACGGCGGATCGTGAACACTGAAGCTTTCTTT. Encoded protein: CSVERRIVNTEAFF.

The chain couples TRBV10-3 to TRBJ1-2; 9 positions agree with TRBD1. The germline V gene encodes CDR1 ENHRY and CDR2 SYGVKD. The J segment lost 6 bases and the V segment lost 11 bases, leaving 13 bases of the junction unmatched. CDR3 size: 14 residues. The CDR3 nucleotides read TGTGCCTCTACGGGACAGGGTTATTCTCATGGCTACACCTTC. Encoded protein: CASTGQGYSHGYTF.

V is TRBV18 and J is TRBJ2-2; D is perhaps TRBD1 (6 bases). Deletions cut 3 bases from V and 6 bases from J, with 11 bases between. CDR3 length equals 14 residues. The V gene's germline CDR1 is KGHSH and CDR2 LQKENI. CDR3 coding DNA: TGTGCCAGCTCACCGAGGACAGTGCCCGGGGAGCTGTTTTTT. It translates to CASSPRTVPGELFF.

V and J are TRBV28 and TRBJ1-4, with D possibly being TRBD1 (5 bases). The CDR3 loop spans 15 amino acids. Trimming removed 8 bases from V and 0 bases from J, with 13 bases in between. Germline V gives CDR1 MDHEN, CDR2 SYDVKM. The CDR3 sequence is CASGWAGATNEKLFF. Here the CDR3 DNA reads TGTGCCAGCGGTTGGGCGGGGGCAACTAATGAAAAACTGTTTTTT.

The chain is built from TRBV13 and TRBJ1-1; 7 bases match TRBD1. This CDR3 is 13 amino acids long. Per the germline V gene, CDR1 is PRHDT and CDR2 is FYEKMQ (reference sequence). V gave up 5 bases and J gave up 6 bases; unmatched junction bases: 6. CDR3 DNA sequence: TGTGCCAGCAGCCCCCCAGGGGGACCTGAAGCTTTCTTT. Translation gives CASSPPGGPEAFF. Full variable domain (rest looked up from reference TRBV13 and TRBJ1-1): AAGVIQSPRHLIKEKRETATLKCYPIPRHDTVYWYQQGPGQDPQFLISFYEKMQSDKGSIPDRFSAQQFSDYHSELNMSSLELGDSALYFCASSPPGGPEAFFGQGTRLTVV.

This chain connects TRBV9 to TRBJ2-7, with 7 bases lining up with TRBD2. Germline assignment: CDR1 SGDLS and CDR2 YYNGEE. V lost 3 bases, J lost 2 bases, and 8 bases stayed unmatched. The CDR3 runs 15 residues. CDR3 coding DNA: TGTGCCAGCAGCGGGGCTAGCGGACCGACCTACGAGCAGTACTTC. Translated: CASSGASGPTYEQYF. The whole variable domain, filled in from reference TRBV9 and TRBJ2-7, reads DSGVTQTPKHLITATGQRVTLRCSPRSGDLSVYWYQQSLDQGLQFLIQYYNGEERAKGNILERFSAQQFPDLHSELNLSSLELGDSALYFCASSGASGPTYEQYFGPGTRLTVT.

The chain employs TRBV7-2 and TRBJ1-3, with D possibly being TRBD1 (6 bases). Trimming cost V 5 bases and J 0 bases, with 11 bases left between them. Germline-derived CDR1 and CDR2 are SGHTA and FQGNSA. This CDR3 contains 15 residues. The DNA for the CDR3 is TGTGCCAGCAGCCCTGGGACAAGCTCTGGAAACACCATATATTTT. Amino acids: CASSPGTSSGNTIYF.

This chain joins TRBV6-5 and TRBJ1-5; tentatively, D is TRBD1 (6 bases). V gave up 6 bases and J gave up 2 bases, with 11 bases separating them. Per germline, CDR1 MNHEY and CDR2 SVGAGI. The CDR3 spans 14 residues. The CDR3 sequence: CASRQRTGNQPQHF. The CDR3 nucleotides are TGTGCCAGCAGACAGCGGACAGGCAATCAGCCCCAGCATTTT.

This clone was picked up one time. The rearrangement uses TRBV11-2 and TRBJ2-1; D unresolved. Germline assignment: CDR1 SGHAT and CDR2 FQNNGV. Trimming pared 5 bases from V and 4 bases from J, leaving 3 bases between. The CDR3 spans 11 residues. CDR3 coding DNA: TGTGCCAGCAGCCCATACAATGAGCAGTTCTTC. Residues: CASSPYNEQFF.

This chain uses TRBV19 with TRBJ2-2; D perhaps matches TRBD2 (5 bases). V lost 4 bases, J lost 4 bases, and 16 bases lay in between. The V gene's germline CDR1 is LNHDA and CDR2 SQIVND (reference sequence). The length of the CDR3 is 16 residues. CDR3 DNA: TGTGCCAGTAGTACCCTCCCGCCGGGGAGCACCGGGGAGCTGTTTTTT. Its protein product is CASSTLPPGSTGELFF.

The chain couples TRBV10-3 to TRBJ2-7; 8 nucleotides align to TRBD2. The CDR3 extends over 17 amino acids. CDR1 and CDR2 (germline): ENHRY, SYGVKD. With 6 bases clipped from V and 0 bases from J, the junction kept 13 bases outside the gene matches. The CDR3 loop reads CAIRSSSSGEGSYEQYF. As DNA, the CDR3 is TGTGCCATCAGGTCTTCCAGTAGCGGGGAAGGCTCCTACGAGCAGTACTTC.

The gene calls are TRBV30 and TRBJ1-1; D not resolved. Germline-derived CDR1 and CDR2 are GTSNPN and SVGIG (reference sequence). Trimming stripped 4 bases from V and 6 bases from J, with 18 bases between. The CDR3 extends over 14 amino acids. This chain's CDR3 is CAWTRKQPTSEAFF. The DNA for the CDR3 is TGTGCCTGGACACGAAAACAGCCGACATCTGAAGCTTTCTTT.

This rearrangement joins TRBV18 to TRBJ2-7, with 7 bases lining up with TRBD2. Germline CDR1 and CDR2: KGHSH and LQKENI. After removal of 3 bases from V and 2 bases from J, the junction contained 4 bases not matched to a gene. There are 14 residues in the CDR3. CDR3 in amino acids: CASSPPGLPYEQYF. The CDR3 DNA is TGTGCCAGCTCACCGCCGGGACTACCCTACGAGCAGTACTTC.

This rearrangement joins TRBV9 to TRBJ1-1; D may be TRBD1 (5 bases). V gave up 3 bases and J gave up 1 base, with 10 bases separating them. This CDR3 contains 14 residues. Germline V CDR1 and CDR2: SGDLS, YYNGEE. The CDR3 here is CASSAGIRNTEAFF. In DNA, the CDR3 is TGTGCCAGCAGCGCAGGGATAAGGAACACTGAAGCTTTCTTT.